The 14 T cell receptor beta chains below were found in one sample sequenced in a study of T-cell reconstitution after alpha-beta-depleted transplantation in children. Which antigens these TCRs recognize remains unknown. Unique molecular identifiers were incorporated into the prepared TCRbeta library. TCRdb processed the PCR reads anew with MiXCR; each CDR3 protein has one entry. Of 250,000 to 300,000 distinct CDR3 sequences listed, roughly 7.8% were seen once; the top ten hold approximately 9.1%. Study-wide findings and caveats: The main origin of T-cell counts and diversity one year after transplant was newly produced T cells.

Sequencing was performed on peripheral blood, taken 360 days after TCRalphabeta/CD19-depleted stem cell transplant. The receptors derive from a female patient aged 2-10 years who had a stem cell transplant for Fanconi anemia, so the T cells may come from the graft donor.

Many counts were recorded for this clonotype. The chain recombines TRBV12-3 or TRBV12-4 with TRBJ2-2; D may be TRBD2 (5 bases). The CDR3 covers 15 residues. The germline V and J ends were trimmed by 2 bases and 4 bases, with 11 bases remaining between them. The CDR3, as DNA: TGTGCCAGCAGTTTATTCCAAGGGAGCACCGGGGAGCTGTTTTTT. Residues: CASSLFQGSTGELFF.

This clonotype was seen ten or more times. The rearrangement uses TRBV5-6 and TRBJ2-3; TRBD2 agrees at 7 bases. Looked up from germline, CDR1 is SGHDT and CDR2 is YYEEEE. V shed 4 bases and J 0 bases; nucleotides not matched to a gene: 14. The CDR3 is made up of 18 amino acids. The CDR3 region is CASSEWKILAASTDTQYF. The CDR3 region has the DNA TGTGCCAGCAGCGAATGGAAGATCCTAGCGGCTAGCACAGATACGCAGTATTTT.

This clonotype was seen ten or more times. V usage is TRBV27 and J usage is TRBJ2-2; either TRBD1 or TRBD2 may supply D (6 bases each). The CDR3 contains 15 residues. CDR1 MNHEY and CDR2 SMNVEV come from the germline V gene (reference sequence). V was shortened by 5 bases and J by 5 bases, with 15 bases between the two germline ends. The CDR3 here is CASSLGGLPTGELFF. The DNA for the CDR3 is TGTGCCAGCAGTCTAGGGGGACTTCCAACCGGGGAGCTGTTTTTT.

This clonotype was seen many times. V gene TRBV12-3 or TRBV12-4 combines with J gene TRBJ1-1; D is uncertain. CDR3 length equals 11 residues. Trimming stripped 8 bases from V and 10 bases from J, with 14 bases between. In DNA form, the CDR3 reads TGTGCCAGCTCTGCAATGGGTCCAGCTTTCTTT. It codes for CASSAMGPAFF.

The gene calls are TRBV6-2 or TRBV6-3 and TRBJ2-7; 12 bases map to TRBD1. After removal of 5 bases from V and 5 bases from J, the junction contained 4 bases not matched to a gene. The CDR3 is made up of 14 amino acids. Germline assignment: CDR1 MNHEY and CDR2 SVGEGT. CDR3 in amino acids: CASSTGDRGHEQYF. The CDR3 DNA reads as TGTGCCAGCAGTACCGGGGACAGGGGGCACGAGCAGTACTTC.

The table lists this clonotype with many counts. The V call is TRBV7-2, the J call TRBJ2-7; TRBD2 aligns across 10 bases. Losses at the gene ends were 5 bases for V and 2 bases for J; bases not matched to a gene: 12. The germline V gene has CDR1 SGHTA and CDR2 FQGNSA. The CDR3 spans 17 residues. The CDR3 spells CASSRKDWTSGTYEQYF. DNA of the CDR3: TGTGCCAGCAGCCGAAAAGATTGGACTAGCGGAACCTACGAGCAGTACTTC.

This clonotype occurred a few times. The chain joins TRBV7-8 to TRBJ2-3; D perhaps matches TRBD2 (7 bases). The CDR3 runs 13 residues. V was pared by 7 bases and J by 5 bases, with 13 bases between. CDR1 is SGHVS and CDR2 is FQNEAQ in the germline V gene. The CDR3 DNA reads TGTGCCAGCAAGGGGGGGGGGGTAGATACGCAGTATTTT. This sequence encodes CASKGGGVDTQYF. Full variable domain (missing parts from reference TRBV7-8 and TRBJ2-3): GAGVSQSPRYKVAKRGQDVALRCDPISGHVSLFWYQQALGQGPEFLTYFQNEAQLDKSGLPSDRFFAERPEGSVSTLKIQRTQQEDSAVYLCASKGGGVDTQYFGPGTRLTVL.

The sample holds many counts of this clonotype. The genes are TRBV20-1 and TRBJ2-7; possible D gene TRBD1, 7 bases. There are 13 residues in the CDR3. From germline, CDR1 is DFQATT and CDR2 SNEGSKA (reference sequence). Between the trimmed V and J ends, which lost 6 bases and 0 bases, there was a span of 12 bases. The CDR3 nucleotides are TGCAGTGCGCGGGACAGTAGCTCCTACGAGCAGTACGTC. This gives the protein CSARDSSSYEQYV.

The chain joins TRBV27 to TRBJ2-2; D may be TRBD1 (6 bases). The CDR3 totals 19 residues. Per the germline V gene, CDR1 is MNHEY and CDR2 is SMNVEV (reference sequence). The V end was cut by 2 bases, the J end by 2 bases, with 21 bases between. CDR3 sequence reads: CASSLLLGSAGGNTGELFF. The CDR3 DNA follows: TGTGCCAGCAGTTTACTTCTGGGCTCGGCTGGGGGCAACACCGGGGAGCTGTTTTTT.

With regard to this clonotype: A much larger clonotype is one base distant, so this may be a read error. The chain combines TRBV18 with TRBJ2-7; 10 positions match TRBD2. The CDR3 extends over 16 amino acids. From germline, CDR1 is KGHSH and CDR2 LQKENI. The CDR3 DNA follows: TGTGCCAGATCACCAGCTAGCGGGAGCTTCTCCTACGAGCAGTACTTC. Translating gives CARSPASGSFSYEQYF.

This clonotype was found many times. V and J are TRBV12-3 or TRBV12-4 and TRBJ2-1; 9 positions match TRBD1. The CDR3 covers 14 residues. Unmatched junction bases numbered 7, after V lost 6 bases and J lost 7 bases. CDR3 coding DNA: TGTGCCAGCAGGCCGGGGACAGGGACGAATGAGCAGTTCTTC. Amino acid sequence: CASRPGTGTNEQFF.

The chain combines TRBV9 with TRBJ2-2; the match to TRBD1 covers 11 bases. This CDR3 has 18 amino acids. After removal of 1 base from V and 6 bases from J, the junction contained 11 bases not matched to a gene. Germline CDR1 and CDR2: SGDLS and YYNGEE. The CDR3 protein is CASSVQPRTGGFSGELFF. For the CDR3, the DNA is TGTGCCAGCAGCGTACAGCCCAGGACAGGGGGCTTTTCCGGGGAGCTGTTTTTT.

Many counts were recorded for this clonotype. The chain uses TRBV29-1 and TRBJ2-6, with TRBD2 matching 7 bases. CDR3 length equals 13 residues. Losses at the gene ends were 1 base for V and 8 bases for J; bases not matched to a gene: 2. The germline CDR1 and CDR2 sequences are SQVTM and ANQGSEA. The CDR3 loop is CSVEGEGTNVLTF. The DNA for the CDR3 is TGCAGCGTTGAAGGGGAGGGGACCAACGTCCTGACTTTC.

This clonotype occurred a few times. The chain recombines TRBV18 with TRBJ1-1, with D maybe TRBD1 (6 bases). Between the trimmed V and J ends, which lost 2 bases and 4 bases, there was a span of 14 bases. Germline lookup yields CDR1 KGHSH and CDR2 LQKENI. The CDR3 is made up of 15 amino acids. The CDR3 coding sequence is TGTGCCAGCTCACCAAGCCAGGGGTTGGGCACTGAAGCTTTCTTT. Its protein product is CASSPSQGLGTEAFF.